These 19 T cell receptor beta chains came from one sample sequenced in a study of shared clonotypes between healthy human individuals. Method: immunoSEQ multiplex PCR; TCRdb's copy keeps in-frame clones and lacks some. The sample carries some 1,600,000 clones, about 98% recorded once. Source material: naive CD4+ T cells sorted from blood. The subset here: CD45RA+ positively selected. These receptors were taken from a young man in good health.

V usage is TRBV5-5 and J usage is TRBJ2-7, with 11 nucleotides matching TRBD1. This CDR3 has 13 residues. After removal of 4 bases from V and 6 bases from J, the junction contained 3 bases not matched to a gene. Germline CDR1 and CDR2: SGHKS and YYEKEE (reference sequence). The chain's CDR3 is CASSVGTGGEQYF. CDR3 DNA: TGTGCCAGCAGCGTGGGGACAGGGGGCGAGCAGTACTTC.

The rearrangement uses TRBV28 and TRBJ2-7, with D perhaps matching TRBD1 or TRBD2 (6 bases each). Trimming cost V 7 bases and J 1 base, with 14 bases left between them. Germline V gene lookup returns CDR1 MDHEN and CDR2 SYDVKM. This CDR3 comprises 14 residues. CDR3 amino acids: CASILQGGSYEQYF. For the CDR3, the DNA is TGTGCCAGCATCCTACAAGGGGGGTCCTACGAGCAGTACTTC.

V usage is TRBV18 and J usage is TRBJ2-7; tentatively, D is TRBD1 (6 bases). There are 16 residues in the CDR3. Per germline, CDR1 KGHSH and CDR2 LQKENI. Deletions cut 4 bases from V and 3 bases from J, with 19 bases between. CDR3 sequence reads: CASSLTGQTGDYEQYF. The DNA of the CDR3 is TGTGCCAGCTCACTAACGGGGCAGACAGGCGACTACGAGCAGTACTTC. Filled out from reference TRBV18 and TRBJ2-7, the complete variable domain reads NAGVMQNPRHLVRRRGQEARLRCSPMKGHSHVYWYRQLPEEGLKFMVYLQKENIIDESGMPKERFSAEFPKEGPSILRIQQVVRGDSAAYFCASSLTGQTGDYEQYFGPGTRLTVT.

The chain carries TRBV7-6 and TRBJ1-5; D gene ambiguous. The germline CDR1 and CDR2 sequences are SGHVS and FNYEAQ. Between the trimmed V and J ends, which lost 4 bases and 1 base, there was a span of 8 bases. The CDR3 has 14 residues. CDR3 sequence: CASSSLASNQPQHF. The CDR3 bases are TGTGCCAGCAGCTCCTTAGCGAGCAATCAGCCCCAGCATTTT.

The chain has TRBV9 and TRBJ2-7; D unclear. CDR1 and CDR2 from the germline V gene are SGDLS and YYNGEE. Trimming took off 0 bases at V and 1 base at J, with 5 bases between the two ends. The CDR3 is 13 amino acids. The DNA of the CDR3 is TGTGCCAGCAGCGTAGATCGATCCTACGAGCAGTACTTC. Protein sequence: CASSVDRSYEQYF.

The chain joins TRBV29-1 to TRBJ2-2; perhaps TRBD1 as D (6 bases). From germline, CDR1 is SQVTM and CDR2 ANQGSEA. The V and J ends lost 7 bases and 6 bases respectively, with 15 bases between them. This CDR3 is built from 13 residues. The CDR3 sequence: CSASQGWPGELFF. The DNA of the CDR3 is TGCAGCGCCTCTCAGGGGTGGCCCGGGGAGCTGTTTTTT.

The chain has TRBV7-2 and TRBJ2-7, with a possible D match to TRBD2 (6 bases). There are 14 residues in the CDR3. Trimming took 3 bases from V and 4 from J, leaving 13 bases between them. Looked up from germline, CDR1 is SGHTA and CDR2 is FQGNSA. The CDR3 DNA reads as TGTGCCAGCAGCTTCCTGACGGGAGTTTACGAGCAGTACTTC. Encoded protein: CASSFLTGVYEQYF.

The chain couples TRBV7-2 to TRBJ2-7; 10 nucleotides align to TRBD1. V gave up 2 bases and J gave up 4 bases; unmatched junction bases: 8. The CDR3 has 16 residues. The germline CDR1 and CDR2 sequences are SGHTA and FQGNSA. The CDR3: CASSLTGTGADYEQYF. In DNA, the CDR3 is TGTGCCAGCAGCTTAACCGGGACAGGGGCGGATTACGAGCAGTACTTC.

This chain connects TRBV5-5 to TRBJ2-7, with 12 bases identical to TRBD2. V trimming: 0 bases; J trimming: 6 bases; junction bases outside the gene matches: 4. The CDR3 sequence is 15 residues long. Germline values: CDR1 SGHKS, CDR2 YYEKEE (reference sequence). The CDR3: CASSLVTSGSSEQYF. In DNA, the CDR3 is TGTGCCAGCAGCTTGGTGACTAGCGGGAGTTCCGAGCAGTACTTC.

J is TRBJ2-5 and V is TRBV2, with D possibly matching TRBD2 (6 bases). The V gene's germline CDR1 is SNHLY and CDR2 FYNNEI. With 4 bases removed from V and 2 bases from J, the gap between germline ends came to 14 bases. CDR3 size: 15 residues. Written as DNA, the CDR3 is TGTGCCAGCAGTGTGGGGGGAACGGGACAAGAGACCCAGTACTTC. This encodes CASSVGGTGQETQYF. Looking up the rest from reference TRBV2 and TRBJ2-5 gives the full variable domain: EPEVTQTPSHQVTQMGQEVILRCVPISNHLYFYWYRQILGQKVEFLVSFYNNEISEKSEIFDDQFSVERPDGSNFTLKIRSTKLEDSAMYFCASSVGGTGQETQYFGPGTRLLVL.

The genes are TRBV18 and TRBJ1-5; 8 nucleotides agree with TRBD1. The CDR3 is 15 residues long. Per germline, CDR1 KGHSH and CDR2 LQKENI. After removal of 3 bases from V and 6 bases from J, the junction contained 7 bases not matched to a gene. This CDR3 reads CASSPRTGSIQPQHF. Here the CDR3 DNA reads TGTGCCAGCTCACCTCGGACAGGGAGTATTCAGCCCCAGCATTTT.

The chain is built from TRBV9 and TRBJ2-7, with a possible D match to TRBD2 (6 bases). Germline-derived CDR1 and CDR2 are SGDLS and YYNGEE. Between the trimmed V and J ends, which lost 4 bases and 2 bases, there was a span of 16 bases. The CDR3 length is 15 residues. CDR3 nucleotide sequence: TGTGCCAGCAGCCCCACGGGACTGCGAGCCTACGAGCAGTACTTC. Protein product: CASSPTGLRAYEQYF.

The chain joins TRBV4-2 to TRBJ1-1; D is undetermined. This CDR3 spans 15 amino acids. Germline V gene lookup returns CDR1 LGHNA and CDR2 YNFKEQ. Between the trimmed V and J ends, which lost 0 bases and 1 base, there was a span of 9 bases. For the CDR3, the DNA is TGTGCCAGCAGCCAAGATGACCTTTCGAACACTGAAGCTTTCTTT. It is translated as CASSQDDLSNTEAFF.

The CDR3 DNA reads TGTGCCAGCAGCACCCCGGGACAGGGTCATAACTATGGCTACACCTTC. This encodes CASSTPGQGHNYGYTF. This sequence joins TRBV7-2 and TRBJ1-2, with 9 bases identical to TRBD1. This CDR3 is 16 amino acids long. Germline trimming cut 5 bases from V and 1 base from J; bases unmatched to any gene: 8. Germline V lookup: CDR1 SGHTA, CDR2 FQGNSA.

The rearrangement joins TRBV6-1 to TRBJ1-5; no reliable D call. The V gene's germline CDR1 is MNHNS and CDR2 SASEGT. The V end was cut by 1 base, the J end by 6 bases, with 7 bases between. The CDR3 runs to 13 residues. CDR3 in amino acids: CASSEDYGQPQHF. The CDR3 DNA sequence: TGTGCCAGCAGTGAAGATTACGGTCAGCCCCAGCATTTT.

The chain combines TRBV5-1 with TRBJ2-1; D is perhaps TRBD2 (5 bases). CDR3 length: 14 amino acids. The germline V gene has CDR1 SGHRS and CDR2 YFSETQ. V was clipped by 7 bases and J by 3 bases, with 14 bases between them. CDR3 bases: TGCGCCAGCTACTTTAGCGCCAACTACAATGAGCAGTTCTTC. This encodes CASYFSANYNEQFF. Looking up the rest from reference TRBV5-1 and TRBJ2-1 gives the full variable domain: KAGVTQTPRYLIKTRGQQVTLSCSPISGHRSVSWYQQTPGQGLQFLFEYFSETQRNKGNFPGRFSGRQFSNSRSEMNVSTLELGDSALYLCASYFSANYNEQFFGPGTRLTVL.

The chain carries TRBV6-1 and TRBJ2-5; 7 positions agree with TRBD2. The CDR3 has 14 amino acids. V trimming: 0 bases; J trimming: 5 bases; junction bases outside the gene matches: 3. Germline CDR1 MNHNS, CDR2 SASEGT. This CDR3 is CASSEAGGVETQYF. The CDR3, as DNA: TGTGCCAGCAGTGAAGCGGGGGGGGTTGAGACCCAGTACTTC.

This rearrangement joins TRBV7-2 to TRBJ1-1; D remains unclear. CDR1 SGHTA and CDR2 FQGNSA come from the germline V gene. Trimming cost V 2 bases and J 6 bases, with 10 bases left between them. CDR3 size: 13 residues. The CDR3 DNA reads as TGTGCCAGCAGCTTACTTCGGGTTCCTGAAGCTTTCTTT. Translation: CASSLLRVPEAFF. Complete variable domain (other parts from reference TRBV7-2 and TRBJ1-1): GAGVSQSPSNKVTEKGKDVELRCDPISGHTALYWYRQSLGQGLEFLIYFQGNSAPDKSGLPSDRFSAERTGGSVSTLTIQRTQQEDSAVYLCASSLLRVPEAFFGQGTRLTVV.

This clone was found once. The chain carries TRBV7-9 and TRBJ2-1, with 12 nucleotides matching TRBD2. The CDR3 sequence is 18 residues long. J was trimmed by 3 bases and V by 5 bases; bases with no gene match: 11. From germline, CDR1 is SEHNR and CDR2 FQNEAQ (reference sequence). CDR3 DNA: TGTGCCAGCAGCCAAGGGCTAGCGGGAGGGCACCTCTACAATGAGCAGTTCTTC. Translation gives CASSQGLAGGHLYNEQFF.